The subject of this entry is one T cell receptor (beta chain). TCRdb's copy holds only in-frame clones and misses some; the assay was immunoSEQ multiplex PCR. The sample carries a few hundred thousand clones, approximately 86% recorded once. The data stem from a study of blood T cell repertoires in COVID-19. Study-level background: Samples of COVID-19 (acute and convalescent) were obtained from the United States, Italy and Spain.

Sequenced sample: peripheral blood. This TCR came from a woman in her 70s with active or convalescent COVID-19.

The DNA of the CDR3 is TGCAGTGCTAGTTCAGGCTCTGGGTCCGTCTATGGCTACACCTTC. Translated: CSASSGSGSVYGYTF. V and J are TRBV20-1 and TRBJ1-2; D gene ambiguous. The germline V and J ends were trimmed by 3 bases and 4 bases, with 18 bases remaining between them. Germline V lookup: CDR1 DFQATT, CDR2 SNEGSKA (reference sequence). This CDR3 is 15 amino acids long.